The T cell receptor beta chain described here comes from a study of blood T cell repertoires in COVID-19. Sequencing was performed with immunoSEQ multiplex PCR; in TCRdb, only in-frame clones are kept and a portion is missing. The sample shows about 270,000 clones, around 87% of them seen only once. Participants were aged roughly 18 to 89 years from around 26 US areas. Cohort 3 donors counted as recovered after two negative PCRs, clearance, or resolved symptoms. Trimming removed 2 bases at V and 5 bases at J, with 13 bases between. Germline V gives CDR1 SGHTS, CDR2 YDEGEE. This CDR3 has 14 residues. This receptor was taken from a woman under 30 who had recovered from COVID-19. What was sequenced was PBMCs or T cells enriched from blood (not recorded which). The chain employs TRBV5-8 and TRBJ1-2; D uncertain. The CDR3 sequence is CASSFGKGVYGYTF. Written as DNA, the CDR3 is TGTGCCAGCAGCTTCGGGAAGGGCGTTTATGGCTACACCTTC.